This record concerns one TCR beta chain sequence. The antigen is not known. The CDR3 is 11 residues long. Germline V gene sequence: CDR1 LGHDT, CDR2 YNNKEL (reference sequence). Trimming took off 4 bases at V and 5 bases at J, with 3 bases between the two ends. This record belongs to a study of T cell responses to AZD1222 COVID-19 vaccine. Whole-study results and caveats: Epitopes outside B.1.351 and B.1.1.7 mutated regions reportedly drew nearly half of spike TCRs.

The table came from immunoSEQ multiplex PCR; TCRdb's copy has only in-frame clones and leaves some out. The sample lists 80,000 to 100,000 clones; about 86% were seen once. The material was peripheral blood, obtained 28 days after the second AZD1222 dose. The TCR comes from an adult who received the AZD1222 COVID-19 vaccine. V is TRBV3-1 (or the pseudogene TRBV3-2) and J is TRBJ2-1; no clear D. Here the CDR3 DNA reads TGTGCCAGCAGCCGGGACAATGAGCAGTTCTTC. Protein product: CASSRDNEQFF.